The 17 T cell receptor beta chains given below trace back to one sample, sequenced in a study of PD-L1 blockade in urothelial cancer. This table comes from immunoSEQ multiplex PCR, and its TCRdb copy is limited to in-frame clones, with some not included. The sample lists around 63,000 clones, 81% occurring once. As to time point: pretreatment peripheral blood. The input for sequencing was PBMCs, taken around atezolizumab (anti-PD-L1) treatment. The receptors originated from a man between 65 and 79 years old with urothelial cancer.

This chain joins TRBV4-2 and TRBJ2-3, with D possibly TRBD1 on 6 matching bases. CDR3 length equals 15 residues. CDR1 is LGHNA, CDR2 YNFKEQ, per germline. The V end was cut by 0 bases, the J end by 7 bases, with 14 bases between. CDR3 sequence: CASSQDSTGTNTQYF. Written as DNA, the CDR3 is TGTGCCAGCAGCCAAGATAGTACAGGGACAAATACGCAGTATTTT.

This clone was recorded only once. The rearrangement uses TRBV4-3 and TRBJ2-1, with TRBD1 as a possible D gene (6 bases). CDR3 length equals 14 residues. V was trimmed by 3 bases and J by 8 bases, leaving 14 bases between them. Germline V CDR1 and CDR2: LGHNA, YSLEER. In DNA, the CDR3 is TGCGCCAGCAGCCATACAAGGGGGATCCATGAGCAGTTCTTC. This encodes CASSHTRGIHEQFF.

Comments on this clone: This sample includes further DNA sequences coding for the same CDR3. CDR3 residues: CASSPDISGNTIYF. DNA for the CDR3: TGTGCCAGCAGTCCGGACATCTCTGGAAACACCATATATTTT. The V gene is TRBV7-9, the J gene TRBJ1-3; a weak D match, TRBD1 (5 bases). The germline V gene encodes CDR1 SEHNR and CDR2 FQNEAQ (reference sequence). Trimming shortened V by 6 bases and J by 0 bases, and 9 bases separated the two germline ends. CDR3 length equals 14 residues.

V gene TRBV7-8 combines with J gene TRBJ2-3; 11 nucleotides agree with TRBD2. The germline V gene has CDR1 SGHVS and CDR2 FQNEAQ. The CDR3 extends over 20 amino acids. V gave up 5 bases and J gave up 3 bases; unmatched junction bases: 19. CDR3 bases: TGTGCCAGCAGCCTCCCCGAAACCTTAGCGGGAGGGAGTTCTACAGATACGCAGTATTTT. Residues: CASSLPETLAGGSSTDTQYF.

This chain uses TRBV5-1 with TRBJ2-1; TRBD2 matches at 11 bases. The length of the CDR3 is 15 residues. Germline V gene data show CDR1 as SGHRS and CDR2 as YFSETQ. V dropped 4 bases and J dropped 7; count of bases not matched to a gene: 7. CDR3 nucleotides: TGCGCCAGCAGCAGCGGGACTAGCGGCGAGAATGAGCAGTTCTTC. This sequence encodes CASSSGTSGENEQFF.

The chain couples TRBV19 to TRBJ2-7, with a tentative D call TRBD1 (6 bases). V dropped 2 bases and J dropped 3 bases, with 14 bases sitting between them. Germline V gene lookup returns CDR1 LNHDA and CDR2 SQIVND (reference sequence). The CDR3 covers 15 residues. The CDR3 reads CASSISHGRGYEQYF. CDR3 in DNA: TGTGCCAGTAGTATATCTCACGGCAGGGGCTACGAGCAGTACTTC. Full variable domain (remainder filled in from reference TRBV19 and TRBJ2-7): DGGITQSPKYLFRKEGQNVTLSCEQNLNHDAMYWYRQDPGQGLRLIYYSQIVNDFQKGDIAEGYSVSREKKESFPLTVTSAQKNPTAFYLCASSISHGRGYEQYFGPGTRLTVT.

The rearrangement uses TRBV5-6 and TRBJ2-1, with D maybe TRBD2 (6 bases). The CDR3 has 15 residues. CDR1 and CDR2 from the germline V gene are SGHDT and YYEEEE. With 0 bases removed from V and 6 bases from J, the gap between germline ends came to 13 bases. The CDR3 bases are TGTGCCAGCAGCTTGGGGGGACTGCGCGGCAATGAGCAGTTCTTC. Translated: CASSLGGLRGNEQFF.

V is TRBV5-8 and J is TRBJ2-1; D might be TRBD2 (6 bases). The V and J ends lost 6 bases and 9 bases respectively, with 13 bases between them. The CDR3 covers 12 residues. Germline V CDR1 and CDR2: SGHTS, YDEGEE. CDR3 amino acids: CASNRGTGEQFF. CDR3 sequence (DNA): TGTGCCAGCAATCGGGGGACGGGTGAGCAGTTCTTC.

About this clone itself: One end of the junction does not line up with germline, which may come from a read error. V and J are TRBV30 and TRBJ2-3; 10 nucleotides match TRBD2. This CDR3 has 14 residues. CDR1 and CDR2 (germline): GTSNPN, SVGIG (reference sequence). Written as DNA, the CDR3 is TGTGCCTGGAGTGCTAGCGGGAGCACGGATACGCAGTATTTT. This codes for CAWSASGSTDTQYF.

The rearrangement joins TRBV5-1 to TRBJ1-3; D gene unclear. From germline, CDR1 is SGHRS and CDR2 YFSETQ. The CDR3 covers 14 residues. Trimming took off 2 bases at V and 2 bases at J, with 8 bases between the two ends. The CDR3 bases are TGCGCCAGCAGCTTATCCGGGGCTGGAAACACCATATATTTT. It translates to CASSLSGAGNTIYF. Full variable domain (rest looked up from reference TRBV5-1 and TRBJ1-3): KAGVTQTPRYLIKTRGQQVTLSCSPISGHRSVSWYQQTPGQGLQFLFEYFSETQRNKGNFPGRFSGRQFSNSRSEMNVSTLELGDSALYLCASSLSGAGNTIYFGEGSWLTVV.

The chain links TRBV30 to TRBJ1-5; a weak D match, TRBD1 (5 bases). The CDR3 runs to 16 residues. V was pared by 3 bases and J by 2 bases, with 17 bases between. Germline CDR1 reads GTSNPN; CDR2 reads SVGIG (reference sequence). CDR3 loop: CAWSIGGEVGNQPQHF. Written as DNA, the CDR3 is TGTGCCTGGAGCATCGGGGGGGAAGTTGGCAATCAGCCCCAGCATTTT.

V usage is TRBV7-8 and J usage is TRBJ2-2; the match to TRBD2 covers 8 bases. The CDR3 covers 16 residues. The germline V gene has CDR1 SGHVS and CDR2 FQNEAQ. J lost 5 bases, V lost 5 bases, and 10 bases had no gene match. Here the CDR3 reads CASSPWGSGSTGELFF. CDR3 nucleotide sequence: TGTGCCAGCAGCCCCTGGGGGAGCGGGAGTACCGGGGAGCTGTTTTTT.

The chain recombines TRBV5-6 with TRBJ1-2, with D perhaps TRBD1 (5 bases). V lost 1 base and J lost 7, with 8 bases in between. The CDR3 consists of 12 residues. CDR1 and CDR2 from the germline V gene are SGHDT and YYEEEE. The CDR3: CASSLSGPGYTF. In DNA form, the CDR3 reads TGTGCCAGCAGCTTGTCAGGGCCTGGCTACACCTTC.

The rearrangement links TRBV7-9 to TRBJ2-1; TRBD1 agrees at 7 bases. The CDR3 has 17 residues. Germline assignment: CDR1 SEHNR and CDR2 FQNEAQ (reference sequence). J lost 8 bases, V lost 1 base, and 14 bases had no gene match. The CDR3 protein is CASSLVYNLARGHEQFF. In nucleotides, the CDR3 is TGTGCCAGCAGCTTAGTTTATAATCTAGCTAGGGGGCATGAGCAGTTCTTC.

The rearrangement links TRBV28 to TRBJ2-7, with 9 bases fitting TRBD1. J gave up 5 bases and V 5 bases, and 10 bases lay outside the gene matches. The CDR3 has 15 amino acids. Germline V CDR1 and CDR2: MDHEN, SYDVKM. CDR3 in DNA: TGTGCCAGCAGTCTAACCTTACAGGGGGCAGACGAGCAGTACTTC. Translating it yields CASSLTLQGADEQYF.

CDR3 in DNA: TGTGCCAGCAGTTTAGCGCCTCAGCCCCAGCATTTT. Its protein product is CASSLAPQPQHF. The chain has TRBV28 and TRBJ1-5; the D is unclear. The CDR3 covers 12 residues. Trimming took 2 bases from V and 6 from J, leaving 5 bases between them. Germline values: CDR1 MDHEN, CDR2 SYDVKM.

In DNA form, the CDR3 reads TGTGCCAGCAGTTTGGGACTAGCGCTGTACAATGAGCAGTTCTTC. It codes for CASSLGLALYNEQFF. The chain recombines TRBV27 with TRBJ2-1, with 10 bases aligning to TRBD2. The CDR3 is made up of 15 amino acids. The ends lost 3 bases at V and 4 bases at J; junction bases unmatched: 3. CDR1 is MNHEY and CDR2 is SMNVEV in the germline V gene (reference sequence).